This is a list of T cell receptor beta chains from one sample in a study of T cells in localized non-small cell lung cancer. TCRdb keeps only in-frame clones here, not all; method: immunoSEQ multiplex PCR. The repertoire holds under 3,500 clones, with more than 25% as singletons. The starting material was lung tumor tissue, obtained before any cancer treatment. Receptors were obtained from a woman aged 35-75 years with stage I lung adenocarcinoma. CDR3s include the opening cysteine and the closing phenylalanine or tryptophan. The D gene is left open where the match is weak. Clone sizes are given selectively: once, few, many, or a class where the clone is expanded.

cdr3_length,j_call,v_call,clone_size,d_call,cdr3_aa,cdr3_nt
17,TRBJ2-6,TRBV6-8,few,TRBD1,CASSFDRVPSGANVLTF,TGTGCCAGCAGTTTCGACAGGGTACCCTCTGGGGCCAACGTCCTGACTTTC
15,TRBJ2-1,TRBV14,NA,NA,CASSPGTYFSEEQFF,TGTGCCAGCAGCCCCGGGACTTACTTCTCGGAGGAGCAGTTCTTC
14,TRBJ1-1,TRBV11-3,few,NA,CASSLLPQLSEAFF,TGTGCCAGCAGCTTATTGCCCCAACTCTCTGAAGCTTTCTTT
15,TRBJ1-6,TRBV19,NA,NA,CASSRTGSGNSPLHF,TGTGCCAGTAGTCGCACGGGGTCCGGGAATTCACCCCTCCACTTT
15,TRBJ2-7,TRBV28,NA,TRBD1,CLTRGSGQGIYEQYF,TGTTTGACAAGGGGCTCGGGACAGGGCATCTACGAGCAGTACTTC
13,TRBJ1-2,TRBV29-1,NA,NA,CSVDLGAPGGYTF,TGCAGCGTTGACCTGGGGGCCCCGGGGGGCTACACCTTC
16,TRBJ2-1,TRBV5-1,few,NA,CASSSGVAAAYNEQFF,TGCGCCAGCAGCTCGGGAGTAGCGGCCGCCTACAATGAGCAGTTCTTC
12,TRBJ2-4,TRBV19,few,NA,CASTRLGDIQYF,TGTGCCAGTACCCGACTTGGGGACATTCAGTACTTC
15,TRBJ2-7,TRBV7-5,NA,NA,CASSSKGTGHYEQYF,TGTGCCAGCAGCTCAAAGGGTACAGGGCACTACGAGCAGTACTTC
15,TRBJ2-1,TRBV11-3,medium-sized,TRBD1,CASSPGQPINNEQFF,TGTGCCAGCAGCCCGGGACAGCCAATAAACAATGAGCAGTTCTTC
16,TRBJ2-2,TRBV11-3,few,TRBD1,CASRDSSGRGTGELFF,TGTGCCAGCCGGGACAGCTCCGGGCGTGGCACCGGGGAGCTGTTTTTT
12,TRBJ1-1,TRBV30,few,NA,CAWSDGNTEAFF,TGTGCCTGGAGTGATGGGAACACTGAAGCTTTCTTT
15,TRBJ2-1,TRBV10-3,NA,NA,CASVDQALSYNEQFF,TGTGCCAGTGTAGATCAGGCTCTCTCCTACAATGAGCAGTTCTTC
15,TRBJ1-5,TRBV6-8,few,NA,CASSYGSPANQPQHF,TGTGCCAGCAGTTACGGGAGCCCCGCCAATCAGCCCCAGCATTTT